The source of this TCR beta chain is a study of CD8 T cells in cerebrospinal fluid in Alzheimer's disease. The study's findings and limits: The largest CSF clone was proportionally bigger in mild cognitive impairment or Alzheimer's disease than controls.

This clonotype is labeled medium-sized based on frequency. Its cognate antigen is unknown. Participants were all in good physical condition and free of acute infection. This CDR3 contains 15 residues. Germline V gene lookup returns CDR1 LNHNV and CDR2 YYDKDF (reference sequence). 10X single-cell V(D)J and 5' gene-expression libraries profiled CSF cells. TCRdb reanalyzed the 10x single-cell sequencing reads, giving one entry per CDR3 protein sequence and no DNA. The sample table sets out approximately 1,200 distinct CDR3 sequences. The clonotype was recovered from a human donor with Alzheimer's disease. The V gene is TRBV15, the J gene TRBJ2-1; TCRdb outputs TRBD1, but without DNA this stays unchecked. The sample taken for sequencing was cerebrospinal fluid. This CDR3 is CATSTVGNVHNEQFF.